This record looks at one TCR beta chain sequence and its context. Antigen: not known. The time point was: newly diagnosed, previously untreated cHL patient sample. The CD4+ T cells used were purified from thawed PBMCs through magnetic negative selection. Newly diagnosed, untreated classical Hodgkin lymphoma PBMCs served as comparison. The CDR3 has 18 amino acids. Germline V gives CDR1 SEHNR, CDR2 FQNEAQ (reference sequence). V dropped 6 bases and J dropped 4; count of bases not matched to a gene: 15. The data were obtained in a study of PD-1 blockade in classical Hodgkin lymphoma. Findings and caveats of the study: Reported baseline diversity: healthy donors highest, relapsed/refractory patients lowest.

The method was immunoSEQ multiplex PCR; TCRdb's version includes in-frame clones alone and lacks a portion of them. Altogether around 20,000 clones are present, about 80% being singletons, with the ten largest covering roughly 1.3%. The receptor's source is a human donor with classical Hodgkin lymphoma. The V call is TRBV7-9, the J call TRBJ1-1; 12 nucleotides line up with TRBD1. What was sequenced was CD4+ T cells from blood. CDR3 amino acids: CASRNLRDRGRRVTEAFF. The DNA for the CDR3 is TGTGCCAGCAGAAACCTCCGGGACAGGGGGCGCCGGGTCACTGAAGCTTTCTTT.